The sequence of this T cell receptor (beta chain) was determined in a study of a mutant IDH1 vaccine in newly diagnosed glioma. About the study: Radiotherapy, temozolomide, or both had been given previously, and both were given to most.

Measured with immunoSEQ multiplex PCR; TCRdb has only the in-frame clones, and not every one. The data contain around 60,000 clones, about 81% of them singletons. As regards this clone: Its antigen is currently unknown.

As to time point: week 11, during vaccination. The vaccine gave 300 ug of a 20-mer mutant IDH1 peptide subcutaneously per dose. The TCR was taken from a woman in her fifties or sixties with glioma. The sequencing here drew on PBMCs, taken from a glioma patient whose treatment included an IDH1 peptide vaccine.

CDR3 nucleotides: TGTGCCAGTAGTACCTACTCAGGAGGGTTGGGAGGCTACACCTTC. Residues: CASSTYSGGLGGYTF. This chain uses TRBV19 with TRBJ1-2; D gene unclear. The germline V gene has CDR1 LNHDA and CDR2 SQIVND (reference sequence). The CDR3 has 15 residues. Trimming removed 4 bases at V and 8 bases at J, with 20 bases between.